This T cell receptor beta chain was found in a study of long-term antiretroviral therapy in people with HIV. Going into DNA extraction, samples held about 0.95-10 million cryopreserved PBMC. CDR1 is GTSNPN, CDR2 SVGIG, per germline (reference sequence). The CDR3 consists of 13 residues. Trimming took off 2 bases at V and 4 bases at J, with 12 bases between the two ends. This was the immunoSEQ v3.0 assay at survey level. Profiling relied on immunoSEQ multiplex PCR, and the TCRdb table lists in-frame clones only, not all of them. The table has 30,000 or so clones, 75% to 90% seen once. This specimen was unsorted PBMCs, taken about 5 years before starting antiretroviral therapy. This chain uses TRBV30 with TRBJ2-7; D is perhaps TRBD1 (6 bases). This receptor was taken from a man between 50 and 59 years old with HIV. The CDR3: CAWSTLQGYEQYF. The CDR3 DNA reads as TGTGCCTGGAGTACTTTACAGGGTTACGAGCAGTACTTC.